This T cell receptor beta chain was captured in a study of cytomegalovirus exposure and HLA in healthy donors. Study information: An early release of data contained roughly 90 million unique TCRs, which came from HLA-typed donors. General study points: Segments of the TCR beta V type were, in most cases, productive about 87% or about 30% of the time in an earlier analysis. Indistinguishable V segments, including TRBV6-2 and TRBV6-3, were excluded. Altogether, 164 TCR beta chains were recorded as cytomegalovirus-associated.

Germline V gives CDR1 KGHSH, CDR2 LQKENI. The CDR3 covers 15 residues. Trimming took 4 bases from V and 3 from J, leaving 13 bases between them. Use of 60 Vbeta and 13 Jbeta primers characterized the PCR. Generated by immunoSEQ multiplex PCR, the TCRdb table keeps only in-frame clones and is missing some. The sample holds about 190,000 clones; 80% to 90% are singletons and the top ten take roughly 1.7%. On this clone: Its antigen is not identified.

This clonotype originated in a man aged 35 to 55 in good health and CMV-seropositive. V gene TRBV18 combines with J gene TRBJ1-5; D might be TRBD1 (5 bases). Sequencing was carried out using PBMCs. CDR3 in amino acids: CASSLLGQTNQPQHF. The CDR3 DNA is TGTGCCAGCTCACTGCTGGGGCAGACCAATCAGCCCCAGCATTTT.